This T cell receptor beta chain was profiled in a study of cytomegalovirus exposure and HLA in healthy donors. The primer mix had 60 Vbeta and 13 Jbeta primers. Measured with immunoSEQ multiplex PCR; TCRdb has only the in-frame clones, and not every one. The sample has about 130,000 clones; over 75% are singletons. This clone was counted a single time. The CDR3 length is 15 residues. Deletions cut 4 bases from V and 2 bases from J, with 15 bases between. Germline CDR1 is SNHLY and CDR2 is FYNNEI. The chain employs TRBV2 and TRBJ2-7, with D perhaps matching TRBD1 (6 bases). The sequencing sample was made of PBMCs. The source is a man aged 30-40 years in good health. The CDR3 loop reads CASSGSGTRPYEQYF. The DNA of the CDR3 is TGTGCCAGCAGTGGGTCCGGGACAAGGCCCTACGAGCAGTACTTC.